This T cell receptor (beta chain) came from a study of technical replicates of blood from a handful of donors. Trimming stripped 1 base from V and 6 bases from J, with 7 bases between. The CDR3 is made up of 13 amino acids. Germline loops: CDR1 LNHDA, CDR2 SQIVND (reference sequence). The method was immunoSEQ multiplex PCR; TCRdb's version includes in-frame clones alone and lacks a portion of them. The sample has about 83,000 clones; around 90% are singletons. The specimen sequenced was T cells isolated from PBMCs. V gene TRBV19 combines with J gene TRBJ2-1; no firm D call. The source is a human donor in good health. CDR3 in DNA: TGTGCCAGTAGTATAGGAAACACCAATGAGCAGTTCTTC. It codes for CASSIGNTNEQFF. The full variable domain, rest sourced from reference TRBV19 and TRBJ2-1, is DGGITQSPKYLFRKEGQNVTLSCEQNLNHDAMYWYRQDPGQGLRLIYYSQIVNDFQKGDIAEGYSVSREKKESFPLTVTSAQKNPTAFYLCASSIGNTNEQFFGPGTRLTVL.